Described below is a single TCR beta chain sequence and its context. The antigen this receptor binds is unknown. Base qualities are missing; no much larger clone stands one base away. The sample comes from a study of technical replicates of blood from a few donors (dated by TCRdb to the late 2010s). The CDR3 sequence holds 16 residues, the cysteine and phenylalanine included. Only the CDR3 portion is preserved as DNA: 48 bases, with reading frame beginning at the first base. In the germline V gene, CDR1 corresponds to MDHEN and CDR2 to SYDVKM. V has 3 bases trimmed and J has 1 base trimmed; junction bases matching no gene number 8. Libraries were constructed by the immunoSEQ multiplex PCR assay. Here the immuneACCESS table is served through TCRdb, limited to in-frame sequences with V and J called. Missing clones are a known gap in these copies; in checked studies unresolved V genes cover under half, and the rest lacks a known reason. The sample includes under 95,000 clones, with 85% to 95% observed a single time. Clones ranked in the top ten supply roughly 0.25% of the sample.

Source material: T cells isolated from PBMCs. The TCR comes from a human donor in good health. The V and J genes are TRBV28 and TRBJ2-7; TRBD1 lines up with 8 middle nucleotides. The CDR3 loop reads CASSFLGTGASYEQYF. The DNA sequence is given as TGTGCCAGCAGTTTCCTAGGGACAGGAGCTTCCTACGAGCAGTACTTC.